The following is a T cell receptor (beta chain) sequence with its context. This PCR relied on a set of 60 Vbeta primers and 13 Jbeta primers. Sequenced by immunoSEQ multiplex PCR; TCRdb stores in-frame clones only, minus some. Its table records around 200,000 clones. The data were taken from a study of cytomegalovirus exposure and HLA in healthy donors. Trimming took 5 bases from V and 3 from J, leaving 12 bases between them. The CDR3 sequence is 13 residues long. Germline-derived CDR1 and CDR2 are SGDLS and YYNGEE. The specimen was PBMCs. This clonotype originated in a woman between 18 and 29 years old in good health and CMV-seropositive. This rearrangement joins TRBV9 to TRBJ2-7, with D unresolved. DNA for the CDR3: TGTGCCAGCAGTGGTGGCCCTGGCTACGAGCAGTACTTC. It translates to CASSGGPGYEQYF.